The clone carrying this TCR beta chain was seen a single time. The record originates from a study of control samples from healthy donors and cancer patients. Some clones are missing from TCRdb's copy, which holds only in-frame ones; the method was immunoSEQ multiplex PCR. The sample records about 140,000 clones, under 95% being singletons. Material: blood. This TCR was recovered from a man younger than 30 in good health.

CDR3 in amino acids: CATSREGTGGQPQHF. As DNA, the CDR3 is TGTGCCACCAGCAGAGAGGGGACAGGGGGACAGCCCCAGCATTTT. V and J are TRBV15 and TRBJ1-5; 11 bases line up with TRBD1. The germline V gene encodes CDR1 LNHNV and CDR2 YYDKDF (reference sequence). This CDR3 is 15 amino acids long. V dropped 0 bases and J dropped 7; count of bases not matched to a gene: 2.